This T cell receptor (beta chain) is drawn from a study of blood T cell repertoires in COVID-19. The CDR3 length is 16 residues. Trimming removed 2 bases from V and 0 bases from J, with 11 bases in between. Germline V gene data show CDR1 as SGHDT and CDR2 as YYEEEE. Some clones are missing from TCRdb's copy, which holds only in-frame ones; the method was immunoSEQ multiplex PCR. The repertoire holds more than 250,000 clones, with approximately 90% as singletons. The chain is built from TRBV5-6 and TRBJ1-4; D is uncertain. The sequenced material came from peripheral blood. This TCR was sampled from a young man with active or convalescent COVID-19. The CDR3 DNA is TGTGCCAGCAGCTTCCCCGGGAGTACAACTAATGAAAAACTGTTTTTT. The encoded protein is CASSFPGSTTNEKLFF.